Sequencing of this T cell receptor beta chain was carried out in a study of T cells in Graves' hyperthyroidism and ophthalmopathy. Study-wide results and caveats: Among clonotypes expanded in thyroid above 0.001, most were also found in blood.

Isolation of PBMCs was performed on about 10 ml fresh peripheral blood. This CDR3 comprises 12 residues. Germline-derived CDR1 and CDR2 are MDHEN and SYDVKM. Trimming cost V 4 bases and J 2 bases, with 6 bases left between them. This clonotype came up a few times. Its antigen is not known. The TCR beta CDR3 regions underwent amplification using RNA transcripts as the source. Initially, a first-round RT-PCR of the TCR CDR3 employed the HTBI primer set. TCRdb reprocessed the multiplex PCR reads via MiXCR and lists one record per CDR3 protein. In the table there are about 270,000 distinct CDR3 sequences, 22% of which are singletons.

The sequenced material came from blood. This clonotype originated in a man aged 25-40 years with Graves' ophthalmopathy. This sequence joins TRBV28 and TRBJ2-7; a possible D gene is TRBD2 (6 bases). The chain's CDR3 is CASSWGAYEQYF. DNA of the CDR3: TGTGCCAGCAGTTGGGGGGCCTACGAGCAGTACTTC.